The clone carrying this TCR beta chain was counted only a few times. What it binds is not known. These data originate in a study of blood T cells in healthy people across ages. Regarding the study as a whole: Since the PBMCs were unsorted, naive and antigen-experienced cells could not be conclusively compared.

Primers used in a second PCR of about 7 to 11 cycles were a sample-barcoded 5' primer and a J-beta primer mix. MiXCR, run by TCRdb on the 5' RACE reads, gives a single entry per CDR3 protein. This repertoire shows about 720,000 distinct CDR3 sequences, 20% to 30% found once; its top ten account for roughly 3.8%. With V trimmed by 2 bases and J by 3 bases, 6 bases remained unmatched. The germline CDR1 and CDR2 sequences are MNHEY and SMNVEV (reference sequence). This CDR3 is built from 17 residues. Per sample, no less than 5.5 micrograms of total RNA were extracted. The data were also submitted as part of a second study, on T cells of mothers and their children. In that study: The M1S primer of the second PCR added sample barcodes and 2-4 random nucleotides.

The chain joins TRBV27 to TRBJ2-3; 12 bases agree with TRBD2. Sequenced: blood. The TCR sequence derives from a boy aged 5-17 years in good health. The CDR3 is CASSLLLAGGTTDTQYF. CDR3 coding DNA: TGTGCCAGCAGTTTACTCCTAGCGGGAGGGACAACAGATACGCAGTATTTT.